One sample yielded the 3 T cell receptor beta chains listed below, sequenced in a study of blood T cell repertoires in COVID-19. Measured with immunoSEQ multiplex PCR; TCRdb has only the in-frame clones, and not every one. In the table there are about 200,000 clones, just under 90% of which are singletons. Specimen: PBMCs or T cells enriched from blood (not recorded which). The origin of the receptors is a man younger than 45 who had recovered from COVID-19.

As DNA, the CDR3 is TGTGCCAGCAGCTTAGACAGATGGGCAGATACGCAGTATTTT. It is translated as CASSLDRWADTQYF. The chain recombines TRBV7-2 with TRBJ2-3; D gene ambiguous. The CDR3 covers 14 residues. Germline-derived CDR1 and CDR2 are SGHTA and FQGNSA. Between the trimmed V and J ends, which lost 1 base and 4 bases, there was a span of 9 bases.

The V call is TRBV3-1 (or the pseudogene TRBV3-2), the J call TRBJ2-1; 16 nucleotides agree with TRBD2. This CDR3 comprises 16 residues. V was pared by 1 base and J by 9 bases, with 3 bases of the junction left unmatched. Germline values: CDR1 LGHDT, CDR2 YNNKEL (reference sequence). In DNA, the CDR3 is TGTGCCAGCAGCCAAGCCGGGACTAGCGGGGGGGGTGAGCAGTTCTTC. As protein: CASSQAGTSGGGEQFF.

This sequence joins TRBV5-4 and TRBJ2-7; TRBD2 is a possible D gene (6 bases). The CDR3 loop spans 14 amino acids. Per the germline V gene, CDR1 is SGHNT and CDR2 is YYREEE (reference sequence). Trimming removed 2 bases from V and 0 bases from J, with 9 bases in between. The CDR3 region has the DNA TGTGCCAGCAGCTTAATAGCGGACTCCTACGAGCAGTACTTC. This translates into CASSLIADSYEQYF.